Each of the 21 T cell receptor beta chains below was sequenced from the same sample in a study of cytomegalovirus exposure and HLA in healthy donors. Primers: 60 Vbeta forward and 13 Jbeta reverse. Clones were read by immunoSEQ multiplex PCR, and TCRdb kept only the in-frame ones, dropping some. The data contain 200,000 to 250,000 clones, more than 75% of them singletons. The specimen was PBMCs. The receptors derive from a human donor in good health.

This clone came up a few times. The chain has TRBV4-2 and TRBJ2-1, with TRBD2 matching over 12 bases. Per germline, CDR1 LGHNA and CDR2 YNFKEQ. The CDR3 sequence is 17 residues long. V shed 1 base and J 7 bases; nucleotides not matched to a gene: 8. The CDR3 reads CASSQGLAGGSRNEQFF. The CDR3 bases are TGTGCCAGCAGCCAAGGTCTAGCGGGAGGGTCTCGGAATGAGCAGTTCTTC.

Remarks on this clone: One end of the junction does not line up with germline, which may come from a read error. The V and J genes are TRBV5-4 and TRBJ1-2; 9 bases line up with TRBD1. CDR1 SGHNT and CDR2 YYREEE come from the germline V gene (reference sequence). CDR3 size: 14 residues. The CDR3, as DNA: TGTGCCAGCAGTTTGGACAGGGGTAGCTATGGCTACACCTTC. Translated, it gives CASSLDRGSYGYTF.

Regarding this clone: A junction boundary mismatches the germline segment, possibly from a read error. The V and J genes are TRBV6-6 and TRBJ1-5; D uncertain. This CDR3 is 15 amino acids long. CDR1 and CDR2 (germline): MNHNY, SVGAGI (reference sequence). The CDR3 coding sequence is TGTGCCACCAGTCCTTGGGCAGACAGCAATCAGCCCCAGCATTTT. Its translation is CATSPWADSNQPQHF.

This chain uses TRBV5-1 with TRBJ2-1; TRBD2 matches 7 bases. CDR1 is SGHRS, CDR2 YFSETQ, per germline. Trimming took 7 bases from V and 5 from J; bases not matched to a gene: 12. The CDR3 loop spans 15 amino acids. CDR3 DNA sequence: TGCGCCAGCTCGCTAGCGGAAAACTTAAACAATGAGCAGTTCTTC. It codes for CASSLAENLNNEQFF.

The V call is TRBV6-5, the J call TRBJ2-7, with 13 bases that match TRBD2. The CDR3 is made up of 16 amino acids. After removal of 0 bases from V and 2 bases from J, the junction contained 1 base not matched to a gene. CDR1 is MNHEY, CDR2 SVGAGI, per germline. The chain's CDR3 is CASSYSGTSGTYEQYF. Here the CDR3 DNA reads TGTGCCAGCAGTTACTCCGGGACTAGCGGGACCTACGAGCAGTACTTC.

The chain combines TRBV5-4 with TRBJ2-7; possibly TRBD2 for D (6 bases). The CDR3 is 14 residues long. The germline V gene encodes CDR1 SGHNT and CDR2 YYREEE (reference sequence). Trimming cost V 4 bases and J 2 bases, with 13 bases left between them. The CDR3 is CASSPRDSAYEQYF. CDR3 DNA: TGTGCCAGCAGCCCAAGGGACTCAGCCTACGAGCAGTACTTC.

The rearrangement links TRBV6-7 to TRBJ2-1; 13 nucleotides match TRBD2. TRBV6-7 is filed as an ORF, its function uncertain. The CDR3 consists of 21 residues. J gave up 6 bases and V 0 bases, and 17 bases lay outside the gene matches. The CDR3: CASSYSILTGGGTSGINEQFF. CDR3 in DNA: TGTGCCAGCAGTTACTCGATACTTACAGGGGGCGGGACTAGCGGGATCAATGAGCAGTTCTTC.

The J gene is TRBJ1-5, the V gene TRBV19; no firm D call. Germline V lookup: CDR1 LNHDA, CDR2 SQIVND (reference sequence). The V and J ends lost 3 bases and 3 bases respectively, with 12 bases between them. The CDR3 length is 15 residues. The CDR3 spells CASSIWVGDNQPQHF. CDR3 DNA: TGTGCCAGTAGTATCTGGGTCGGGGACAATCAGCCCCAGCATTTT.

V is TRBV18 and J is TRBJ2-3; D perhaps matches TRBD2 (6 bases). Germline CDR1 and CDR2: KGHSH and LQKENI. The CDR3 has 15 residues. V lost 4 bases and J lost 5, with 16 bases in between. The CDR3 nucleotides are TGTGCCAGCTCACTCCGGCCGGGGAGGAGAGATACGCAGTATTTT. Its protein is CASSLRPGRRDTQYF.

The CDR3: CASSLGGDVYEQYF. CDR3 in DNA: TGTGCCAGCAGCTTGGGGGGGGACGTTTACGAGCAGTACTTC. The gene calls are TRBV7-9 and TRBJ2-7; 7 positions match TRBD2. CDR3 size: 14 residues. Looked up from germline, CDR1 is SEHNR and CDR2 is FQNEAQ (reference sequence). The V segment lost 3 bases and the J segment 4 bases; nucleotides outside the gene matches: 6.

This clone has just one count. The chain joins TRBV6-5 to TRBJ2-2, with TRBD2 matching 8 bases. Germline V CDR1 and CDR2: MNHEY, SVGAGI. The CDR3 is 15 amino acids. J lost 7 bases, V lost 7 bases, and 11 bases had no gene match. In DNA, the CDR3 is TGTGCCAGCACCCAAACGGGACTAGACAGCGGGGAGCTGTTTTTT. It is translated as CASTQTGLDSGELFF.

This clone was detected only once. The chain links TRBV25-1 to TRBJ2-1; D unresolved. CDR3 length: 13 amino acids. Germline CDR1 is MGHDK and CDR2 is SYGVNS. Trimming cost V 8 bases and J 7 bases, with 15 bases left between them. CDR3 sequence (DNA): TGTGCCAGCGGAAGGAGACGGAATAATGAGCAGTTCTTC. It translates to CASGRRRNNEQFF.

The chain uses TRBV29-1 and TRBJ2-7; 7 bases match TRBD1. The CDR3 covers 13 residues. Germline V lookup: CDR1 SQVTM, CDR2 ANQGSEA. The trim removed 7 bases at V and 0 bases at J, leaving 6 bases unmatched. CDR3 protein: CSAQGQYSYEQYF. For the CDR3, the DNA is TGCAGCGCCCAGGGACAGTACTCCTACGAGCAGTACTTC.

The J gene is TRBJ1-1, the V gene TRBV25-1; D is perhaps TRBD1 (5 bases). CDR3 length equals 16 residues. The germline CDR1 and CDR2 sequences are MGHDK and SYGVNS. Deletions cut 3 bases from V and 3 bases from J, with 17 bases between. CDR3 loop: CASSEYFQGSHTEAFF. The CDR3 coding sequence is TGTGCCAGCAGTGAGTACTTTCAGGGATCTCACACTGAAGCTTTCTTT.

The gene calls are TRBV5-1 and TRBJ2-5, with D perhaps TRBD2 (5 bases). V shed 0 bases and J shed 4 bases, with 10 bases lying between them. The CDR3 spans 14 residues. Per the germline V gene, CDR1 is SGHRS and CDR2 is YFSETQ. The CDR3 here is CASSLGLRVETQYF. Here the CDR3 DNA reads TGCGCCAGCAGCTTGGGACTGAGGGTAGAGACCCAGTACTTC.

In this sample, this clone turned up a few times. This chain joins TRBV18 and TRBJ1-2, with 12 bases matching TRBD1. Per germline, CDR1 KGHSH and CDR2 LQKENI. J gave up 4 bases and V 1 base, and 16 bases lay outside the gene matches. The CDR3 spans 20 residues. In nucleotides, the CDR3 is TGTGCCAGCTCACCACTCGAACCCGGGACAGGGGGCCGGGGTAGCTATGGCTACACCTTC. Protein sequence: CASSPLEPGTGGRGSYGYTF. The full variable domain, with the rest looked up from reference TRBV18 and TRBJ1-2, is NAGVMQNPRHLVRRRGQEARLRCSPMKGHSHVYWYRQLPEEGLKFMVYLQKENIIDESGMPKERFSAEFPKEGPSILRIQQVVRGDSAAYFCASSPLEPGTGGRGSYGYTFGSGTRLTVV.

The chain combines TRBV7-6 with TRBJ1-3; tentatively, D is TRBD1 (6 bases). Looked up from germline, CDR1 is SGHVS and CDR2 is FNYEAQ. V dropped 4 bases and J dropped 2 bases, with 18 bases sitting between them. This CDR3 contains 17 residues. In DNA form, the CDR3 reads TGTGCCAGCAGCTCCACCGGGACAACTAGAACTGGAAACACCATATATTTT. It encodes CASSSTGTTRTGNTIYF.

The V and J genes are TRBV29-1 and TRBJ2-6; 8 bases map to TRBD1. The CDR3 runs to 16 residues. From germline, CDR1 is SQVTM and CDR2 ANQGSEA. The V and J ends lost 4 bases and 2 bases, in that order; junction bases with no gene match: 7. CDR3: CSVAGQGSPGANVLTF. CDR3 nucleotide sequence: TGCAGCGTTGCCGGACAGGGTTCACCTGGGGCCAACGTCCTGACTTTC.

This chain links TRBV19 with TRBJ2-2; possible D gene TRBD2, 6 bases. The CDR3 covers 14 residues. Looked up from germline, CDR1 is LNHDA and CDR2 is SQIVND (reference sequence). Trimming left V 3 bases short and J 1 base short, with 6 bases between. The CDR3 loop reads CASSMGLNTGELFF. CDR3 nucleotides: TGTGCCAGTAGTATGGGACTGAACACCGGGGAGCTGTTTTTT.

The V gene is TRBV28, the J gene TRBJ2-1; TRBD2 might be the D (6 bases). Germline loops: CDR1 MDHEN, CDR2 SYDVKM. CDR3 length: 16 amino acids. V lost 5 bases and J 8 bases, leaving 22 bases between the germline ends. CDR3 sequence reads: CASSTPLAGLYHEQFF. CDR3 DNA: TGTGCCAGCAGTACCCCTCTGGCGGGACTTTACCATGAGCAGTTCTTC.

The CDR3 sequence is CASSPPWPRGNTEAFF. The CDR3 bases are TGTGCCAGCTCACCTCCCTGGCCCAGAGGGAACACTGAAGCTTTCTTT. The chain uses TRBV18 and TRBJ1-1, with D unclear. The germline V gene encodes CDR1 KGHSH and CDR2 LQKENI. V was clipped by 3 bases and J by 1 base, with 15 bases between them. The CDR3 is made up of 16 amino acids.